Presented here are 3 T cell receptor beta chains from one specimen sequenced in a study of T-cell reconstitution after alpha-beta-depleted transplantation in children. Molecular barcoding with unique molecular identifiers was used for the TCRbeta library. TCRdb ran MiXCR on the PCR reads and lists one entry per CDR3 protein. The table has about 340,000 distinct CDR3 sequences, about 16% seen once. The specimen comprised PBMCs, mostly from graft donor cells, sampled 360 days after TCRalphabeta/CD19-depleted stem cell transplant. These receptors were collected from a male patient aged 2 to 10 who had a stem cell transplant for acute lymphoblastic leukemia, so the T cells may come from the graft donor.

In its sample, this clonotype was seen a few times. The genes are TRBV18 and TRBJ1-6; 9 nucleotides line up with TRBD1. The CDR3 is 18 amino acids. J lost 8 bases, V lost 2 bases, and 13 bases had no gene match. Looked up from germline, CDR1 is KGHSH and CDR2 is LQKENI. The CDR3 DNA reads TGTGCCAGCTCACCAATTGGGACAGGGTTTCGATTGGATTCACCCCTCCACTTT. It encodes CASSPIGTGFRLDSPLHF.

The V gene is TRBV12-3 or TRBV12-4, the J gene TRBJ2-7; 8 bases match TRBD1. CDR3 size: 14 residues. The junction had 5 bases not matched to a gene; V was cut back by 5 bases and J by 2 bases. This chain's CDR3 is CASSGQGLPYEQYF. CDR3 DNA: TGTGCCAGCAGTGGACAGGGTCTACCCTACGAGCAGTACTTC.

This clonotype was detected ten times or more. V and J are TRBV4-1 and TRBJ2-2, with D possibly being TRBD1 or TRBD2 (6 bases each). The germline V gene has CDR1 MGHRA and CDR2 YSYEKL. The length of the CDR3 is 15 residues. V was shortened by 6 bases and J by 6 bases, with 17 bases between the two germline ends. CDR3 loop: CASSSWRRGAGELFF. The CDR3 DNA is TGCGCCAGCAGTAGCTGGAGGAGGGGGGCCGGGGAGCTGTTTTTT.